The TCR beta chain described here comes from a study of cytomegalovirus exposure and HLA in healthy donors. Study-level information: Around 78 million unique TCR sequences came from HLA-typed donors in an early release.

PCR used 60 Vbeta primers and 13 Jbeta primers. Profiling relied on immunoSEQ multiplex PCR, and the TCRdb table lists in-frame clones only, not all of them. Among about 170,000 clones listed, about three quarters were seen once. Material: PBMCs. The sequence came from a girl between 5 and 17 years old in good health and CMV-seronegative.

The CDR3 DNA is TGTGCCAGCAGTGGGGGGACAGGGGTCGTCACCGGGGAGCTGTTTTTT. Its translation: CASSGGTGVVTGELFF. V is TRBV6-1 and J is TRBJ2-2, with 10 bases fitting TRBD1. Germline CDR1 is MNHNS and CDR2 is SASEGT. The J segment lost 4 bases and the V segment lost 4 bases, leaving 6 bases of the junction unmatched. The CDR3 runs to 16 residues.